The TCR beta chain described here comes from a study of blood T cell repertoires in COVID-19 (dated by TCRdb to the early 2020s). Some background on the complete study: Samples covering the acute and convalescent phases of COVID-19 were provided by collaborators in the United States, Italy and Spain. Nearly every sample came with metadata listing a de-identified subject ID, COVID-19 status, age in years and sex. HLA class I and class II types, where available, came from metadata supplied by the sample provider rather than from assay-based typing. The repertoires were released in a freely available public database meant as a resource for research on the immune response to SARS-CoV-2. The dataset comprised deeply sampled blood TCRbeta repertoires from subjects exposed to, actively infected with, or recovered from COVID-19. Samples came from the ongoing ImmuneRACE study (first 160 participants) plus 1,254 subjects from 6 global collaborators. The prospective study material was composed of cDNA or gDNA derived from T cells, B-cell-depleted T cells, or PBMCs.

Enrolling through a virtual design, the prospective study's participants ranged in age from roughly 18 to 100 years and lived across 20 to 25 United States geographic areas. Cohort assignment in the prospective study relied on participant-reported clinical history from a screening survey and a study questionnaire. Exposed participants had been in contact with someone with a PCR-confirmed or clinician-diagnosed COVID-19 case within 2 weeks of study entry. Mobile phlebotomists in the prospective study collected whole blood, serum and a nasopharyngeal or oropharyngeal swab from every participant. Additional blood draws and questionnaires over a 2-month period could optionally be provided by prospective study participants. Prospective study blood samples were shipped either frozen or at room temperature before DNA extraction. There are 10 amino acids in the CDR3, from cysteine to phenylalanine inclusive. The kept DNA is CDR3 alone, 30 bases in frame from the first base. For CDR1 and CDR2, the germline V gene (reference sequence) lists DFQATT and SNEGSKA. The trim is 5 bases for V and 4 bases for J, with a gap of 5 bases between the germline ends.

The immunoSEQ Assay, a bias-controlled multiplex PCR, was used to amplify TCRbeta CDR3 regions from genomic DNA. The source study handled its data this way. The number of nucleated cells in each sample was estimated from the amplification of reference gene primers within the assay. To quantify the absolute abundance of each unique TCRbeta CDR3 rearrangement, sequence reads were collapsed and filtered. For each sample, productive Simpson clonality was calculated as the square root of Simpson's diversity index across productive rearrangements. This is the immuneACCESS table as TCRdb keeps it, with only in-frame sequences that have V and J called. A part of the clones is gone; compared with another copy, unresolved V genes explain less than half, and the rest is unexplained. For V, J and clone size, that table is used; D and trimming come from the DNA. For this sample there are around 250,000 clones; around 84% appear just once. Roughly 5.3% of the sample is held by the ten biggest clonotypes.

General study outcomes and caveats: How much clinical and demographic metadata was included differed by source and by participant, and the metadata was provided uncurated.

This clone turned up a few times. The antigen this receptor binds is unknown. No much larger clone is present one base from it, and per-base qualities are unavailable. The sample was PBMCs or T cells enriched from blood (not recorded which). The receptor was derived from a man aged 35-49 years who had been exposed to COVID-19. The sequence joins TRBV20-1 to TRBJ1-1, with an unclear D gene assignment. The CDR3 region has the sequence CSAPGTEAFF. Here is the DNA: TGCAGTGCTCCAGGCACTGAAGCTTTCTTT.